This entry lists 8 T cell receptor beta chains sequenced from one sample in a study of T-cell memory formation after mild COVID-19. TCRdb re-called the 5' RACE reads with MiXCR, one entry per CDR3 protein. The sample consists of some 48,000 distinct CDR3 sequences, 27% of them appearing once. The sample was PBMCs or a T cell subset sorted from them (not recorded which). The origin of the receptors is a young man who had mild COVID-19 (a few samples of this study predate the infection). Cell type and time point are not known.

This clonotype was recorded a few times. The gene calls are TRBV29-1 and TRBJ2-7; TRBD1 matches at 7 bases. This CDR3 is built from 13 residues. Germline V CDR1 and CDR2: SQVTM, ANQGSEA. Trimming removed 7 bases from V and 3 bases from J; junction bases left unmatched: 9. CDR3 DNA sequence: TGCAGCGCAACGCAGACAGGGCTCTACGAGCAGTACTTC. Encoded protein: CSATQTGLYEQYF.

This clonotype turned up a few times. The rearrangement uses TRBV4-1 and TRBJ2-1; D gene uncertain. The V and J ends lost 0 bases and 10 bases respectively, with 7 bases between them. There are 12 residues in the CDR3. Per germline, CDR1 MGHRA and CDR2 YSYEKL. CDR3 amino acids: CASSQEEREQFF. Here the CDR3 DNA reads TGCGCCAGCAGCCAAGAGGAGAGGGAGCAGTTCTTC.

This clonotype was counted between two and nine times. The rearrangement uses TRBV29-1 and TRBJ2-1; D possibly matches TRBD1 or TRBD2 (5 bases each). Trimming cost V 1 base and J 5 bases, with 9 bases left between them. The CDR3 loop spans 13 amino acids. The germline gives CDR1 SQVTM, CDR2 ANQGSEA. In nucleotides, the CDR3 is TGCAGCGTTGAAGTGGGGACCCACAATGAGCAGTTCTTC. As protein: CSVEVGTHNEQFF.

The V call is TRBV24-1, the J call TRBJ1-2; TRBD1 is a possible D gene (5 bases). This CDR3 spans 14 amino acids. V was pared by 4 bases and J by 3 bases, with 11 bases between. From germline, CDR1 is KGHDR and CDR2 SFDVKD. CDR3 coding DNA: TGTGCCACCAGTGAATCCGGGACCGACTATGGCTACACCTTC. This translates into CATSESGTDYGYTF.

This clonotype was detected a few times. This chain connects TRBV6-4 to TRBJ2-2, with D unresolved. V lost 8 bases to trimming and J lost 0 bases, with 10 bases between them. From germline, CDR1 is MRHNA and CDR2 SNTAGT. The length of the CDR3 is 14 residues. The CDR3 DNA sequence: TGTGCCAGCTCCTTTGGGTCGAACACCGGGGAGCTGTTTTTT. As protein: CASSFGSNTGELFF.

This clonotype is a singleton in its sample. The rearrangement uses TRBV19 and TRBJ2-7; the D gene is possibly TRBD2 (6 bases). The CDR3 spans 15 residues. CDR1 LNHDA and CDR2 SQIVND come from the germline V gene (reference sequence). V lost 4 bases and J lost 5, with 18 bases in between. CDR3 residues: CASSRAPGGGNEQYF. The CDR3 region has the DNA TGTGCCAGTAGTAGAGCCCCCGGGGGAGGCAACGAGCAGTACTTC.

This chain connects TRBV29-1 to TRBJ2-1; 14 positions match TRBD2. This CDR3 has 13 amino acids. V lost 7 bases, J lost 6 bases, and 2 bases stayed unmatched. Germline CDR1 reads SQVTM; CDR2 reads ANQGSEA. The CDR3 reads CSGGLAGGNEQFF. CDR3 sequence (DNA): TGCAGCGGAGGACTAGCGGGGGGCAATGAGCAGTTCTTC.

This chain joins TRBV4-2 and TRBJ2-2; 13 nucleotides line up with TRBD2. Trimming at V came to 2 bases and at J to 0 bases, leaving 3 bases not matched to a gene. This CDR3 is built from 18 residues. Looked up from germline, CDR1 is LGHNA and CDR2 is YNFKEQ. The CDR3, as DNA: TGTGCCAGCAGCCAACGACTAGCGGGGGGCCCGAACACCGGGGAGCTGTTTTTT. This encodes CASSQRLAGGPNTGELFF.